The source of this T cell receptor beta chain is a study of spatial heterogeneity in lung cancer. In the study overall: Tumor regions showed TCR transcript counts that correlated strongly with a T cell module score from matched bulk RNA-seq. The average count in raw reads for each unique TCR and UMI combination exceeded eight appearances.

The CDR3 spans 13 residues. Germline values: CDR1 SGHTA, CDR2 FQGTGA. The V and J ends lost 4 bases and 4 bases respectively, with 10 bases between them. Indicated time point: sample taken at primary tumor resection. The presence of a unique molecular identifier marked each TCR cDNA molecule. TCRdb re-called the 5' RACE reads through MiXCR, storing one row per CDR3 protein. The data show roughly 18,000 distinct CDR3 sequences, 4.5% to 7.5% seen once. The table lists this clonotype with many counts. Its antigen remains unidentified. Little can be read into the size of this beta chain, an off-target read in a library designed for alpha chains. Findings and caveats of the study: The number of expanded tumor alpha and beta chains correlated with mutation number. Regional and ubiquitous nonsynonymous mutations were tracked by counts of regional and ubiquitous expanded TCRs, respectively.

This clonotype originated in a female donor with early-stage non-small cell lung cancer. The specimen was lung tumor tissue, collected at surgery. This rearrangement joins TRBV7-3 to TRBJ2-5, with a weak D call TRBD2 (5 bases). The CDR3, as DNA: TGTGCCAGCAGCTCGGGAACGTTAGAGACCCAGTACTTC. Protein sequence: CASSSGTLETQYF.